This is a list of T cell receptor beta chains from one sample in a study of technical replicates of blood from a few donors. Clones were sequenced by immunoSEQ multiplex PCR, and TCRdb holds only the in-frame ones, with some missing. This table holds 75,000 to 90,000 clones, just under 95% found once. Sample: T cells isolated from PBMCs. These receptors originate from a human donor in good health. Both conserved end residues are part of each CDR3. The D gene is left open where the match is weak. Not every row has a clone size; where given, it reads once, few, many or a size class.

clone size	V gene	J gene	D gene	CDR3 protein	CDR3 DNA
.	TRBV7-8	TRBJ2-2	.	CASSLMGHLSGPGELFF	TGTGCCAGCAGCTTAATGGGACATTTATCGGGGCCCGGGGAGCTGTTTTTT
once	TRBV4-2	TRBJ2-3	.	CASSQAGSRSDTQYF	TGTGCCAGCAGCCAGGCGGGGTCTCGATCGGATACGCAGTATTTT
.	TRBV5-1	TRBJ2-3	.	CASSFGGSTDTQYF	TGCGCCAGCAGCTTCGGGGGAAGCACAGATACGCAGTATTTT
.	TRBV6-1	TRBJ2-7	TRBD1	CASSEGFQGVYEQYF	TGTGCCAGCAGTGAAGGGTTTCAGGGGGTCTACGAGCAGTACTTC
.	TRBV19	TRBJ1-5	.	CASSIGSGLLDQPQHF	TGTGCCAGTAGTATAGGTTCAGGGCTTCTTGATCAGCCCCAGCATTTT
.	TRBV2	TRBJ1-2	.	CASSDGTIIYGYTF	TGTGCCAGCAGTGACGGGACAATCATTTATGGCTACACCTTC
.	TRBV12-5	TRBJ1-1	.	CASRFHMNTEAFF	TGTGCTAGCCGTTTCCACATGAACACTGAAGCTTTCTTT
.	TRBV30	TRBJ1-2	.	CAWTEQGYGYTF	TGTGCCTGGACCGAACAGGGATATGGCTACACCTTC
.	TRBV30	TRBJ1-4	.	CAWSTPGINEKLFF	TGTGCCTGGTCCACTCCCGGGATCAATGAAAAACTGTTTTTT
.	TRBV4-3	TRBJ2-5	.	CASSQTWTAQETQYF	TGCGCCAGCAGCCAGACTTGGACAGCCCAAGAGACCCAGTACTTC
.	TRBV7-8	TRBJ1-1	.	CASSLDEPGLNTEAFF	TGTGCCAGCAGCTTAGATGAGCCAGGGCTGAACACTGAAGCTTTCTTT
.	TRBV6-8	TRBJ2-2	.	CASIQRDPSEQIFGELFF	TGTGCCAGCATTCAGCGTGACCCCTCAGAGCAGATCTTTGGGGAGCTGTTTTTT
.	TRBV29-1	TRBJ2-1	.	CSARHLSYNEQFF	TGCAGCGCTCGACACCTCTCCTACAATGAGCAGTTCTTC
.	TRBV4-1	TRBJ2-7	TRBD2	CASSQEIGLAGEQYF	TGCGCCAGCAGCCAAGAAATAGGACTAGCGGGAGAGCAGTACTTC
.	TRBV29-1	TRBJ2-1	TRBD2	CSVMLAGDSLYYNEQFF	TGCAGCGTTATGTTAGCGGGAGATTCCCTTTATTACAATGAGCAGTTCTTC
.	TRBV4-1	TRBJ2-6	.	CASSQERAANVLTF	TGCGCCAGCAGCCAAGAGAGGGCTGCCAACGTCCTGACTTTC
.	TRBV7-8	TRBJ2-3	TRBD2	CASSPWEGGRTDTQYF	TGTGCCAGCAGCCCGTGGGAGGGCGGGAGGACAGATACGCAGTATTTT
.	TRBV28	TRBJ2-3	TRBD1	CASYRGRYSTDTQYF	TGTGCCAGTTACAGGGGCCGTTATAGCACAGATACGCAGTATTTT
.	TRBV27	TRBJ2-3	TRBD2	CARATSASTDTQYF	TGTGCCAGGGCGACTAGCGCTAGCACAGATACGCAGTATTTT
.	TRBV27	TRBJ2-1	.	CASSLGGRREQFF	TGTGCCAGCAGTTTAGGCGGAAGACGGGAGCAGTTCTTC
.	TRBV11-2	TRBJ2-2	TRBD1	CASSWDSANTGELFF	TGTGCCAGCAGCTGGGACAGCGCGAACACCGGGGAGCTGTTTTTT
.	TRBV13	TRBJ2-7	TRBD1	CASSSVQGNEQYF	TGTGCCAGCAGCTCAGTACAGGGGAACGAGCAGTACTTC
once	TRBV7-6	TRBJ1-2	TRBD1	CASSPNTGQDYNYGYTF	TGTGCCAGCAGCCCCAATACCGGACAGGATTATAACTATGGCTACACCTTC
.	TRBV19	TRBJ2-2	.	CASSPAGPRLNANTGELFF	TGTGCCAGTAGTCCCGCCGGACCAAGACTAAACGCGAACACCGGGGAGCTGTTTTTT
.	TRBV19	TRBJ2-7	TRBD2	CASSNRLAGGPGEQYF	TGTGCCAGTAGTAACCGACTAGCGGGAGGCCCTGGGGAGCAGTACTTC
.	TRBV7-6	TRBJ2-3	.	CASSPLGGTDTQYF	TGTGCCAGCAGCCCGCTAGGTGGGACAGATACGCAGTATTTT
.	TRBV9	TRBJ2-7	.	CASSVGEGGYEQYF	TGTGCCAGCAGCGTAGGAGAGGGAGGCTACGAGCAGTACTTC
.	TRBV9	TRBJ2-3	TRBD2	CASSVSGRGADTQYF	TGTGCCAGCAGCGTAAGCGGGAGGGGAGCAGATACGCAGTATTTT
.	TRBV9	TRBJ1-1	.	CASSAGGGLGNTEAFF	TGTGCCAGCAGCGCGGGGGGGGGACTAGGGAACACTGAAGCTTTCTTT
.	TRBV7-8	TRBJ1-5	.	CASSLGAFPGGNQPQHF	TGTGCCAGCAGCTTAGGGGCGTTCCCTGGAGGGAATCAGCCCCAGCATTTT
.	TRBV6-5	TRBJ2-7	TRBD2	CASKEREGVEQYF	TGTGCCAGCAAGGAGCGGGAGGGGGTCGAGCAGTACTTC
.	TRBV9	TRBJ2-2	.	CASREGFNTGELFF	TGTGCCAGCAGAGAGGGCTTTAACACCGGGGAGCTGTTTTTT
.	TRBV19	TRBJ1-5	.	CASSPQGGGQPQHF	TGTGCCAGTAGTCCACAGGGAGGGGGTCAGCCCCAGCATTTT
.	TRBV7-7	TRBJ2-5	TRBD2	CASSLGGVSETQYF	TGTGCTAGCAGCTTGGGGGGGGTTTCGGAGACCCAGTACTTC
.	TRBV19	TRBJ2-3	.	CASSIEAMGLGVLDTQYF	TGTGCCAGTAGTATAGAAGCTATGGGCTTAGGGGTATTAGATACGCAGTATTTT
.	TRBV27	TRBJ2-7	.	CASSFSGFLPDEQYF	TGTGCCAGCAGTTTCTCGGGTTTCCTCCCTGACGAGCAGTACTTC
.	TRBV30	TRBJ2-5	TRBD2	CAWSGGREQETQYF	TGTGCCTGGTCGGGCGGGAGGGAACAAGAGACCCAGTACTTC
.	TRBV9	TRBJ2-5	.	CASSLAPQETQYF	TGTGCCAGCAGTTTAGCGCCCCAAGAGACCCAGTACTTC
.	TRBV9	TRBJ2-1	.	CASSRLARGSYNEQFF	TGTGCCAGCAGCCGCCTAGCGCGAGGCTCCTACAATGAGCAGTTCTTC
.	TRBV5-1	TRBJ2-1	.	CASSIDRNGHEQFF	TGCGCCAGCAGCATCGACCGAAATGGGCATGAGCAGTTCTTC
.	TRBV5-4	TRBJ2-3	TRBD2	CASSTLAGGADTQYF	TGTGCCAGCAGCACACTAGCGGGAGGGGCAGATACGCAGTATTTT